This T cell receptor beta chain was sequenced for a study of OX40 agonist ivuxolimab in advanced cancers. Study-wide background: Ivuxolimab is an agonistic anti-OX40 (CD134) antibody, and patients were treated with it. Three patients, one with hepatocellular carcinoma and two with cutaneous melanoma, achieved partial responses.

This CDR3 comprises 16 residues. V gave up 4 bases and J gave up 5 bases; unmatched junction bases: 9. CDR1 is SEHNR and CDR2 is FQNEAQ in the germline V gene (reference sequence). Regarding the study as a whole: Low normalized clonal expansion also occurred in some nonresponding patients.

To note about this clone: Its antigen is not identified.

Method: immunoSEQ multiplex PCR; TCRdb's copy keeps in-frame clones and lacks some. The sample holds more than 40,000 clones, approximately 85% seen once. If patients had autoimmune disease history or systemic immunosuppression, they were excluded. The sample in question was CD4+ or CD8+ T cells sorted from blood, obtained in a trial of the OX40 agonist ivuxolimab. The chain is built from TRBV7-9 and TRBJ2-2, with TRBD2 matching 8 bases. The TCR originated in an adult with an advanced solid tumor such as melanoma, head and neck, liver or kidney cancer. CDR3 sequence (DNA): TGTGCCAGCAGCTACGTCCCGGGACTAGATACCGGGGAGCTGTTTTTT. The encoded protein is CASSYVPGLDTGELFF.